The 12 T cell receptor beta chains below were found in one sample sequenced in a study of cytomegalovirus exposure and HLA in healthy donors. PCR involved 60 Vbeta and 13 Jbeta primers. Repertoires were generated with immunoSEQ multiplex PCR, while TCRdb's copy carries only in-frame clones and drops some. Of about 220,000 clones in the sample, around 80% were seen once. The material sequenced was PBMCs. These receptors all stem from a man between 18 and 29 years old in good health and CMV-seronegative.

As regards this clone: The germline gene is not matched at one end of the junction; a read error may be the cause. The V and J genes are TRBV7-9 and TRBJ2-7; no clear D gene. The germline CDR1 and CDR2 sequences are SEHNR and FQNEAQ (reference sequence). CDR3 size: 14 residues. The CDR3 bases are TGTTCCAGCAGCTTAGGGCAGGCCTCCTACGAGCAGTACTTC. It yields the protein CSSSLGQASYEQYF.

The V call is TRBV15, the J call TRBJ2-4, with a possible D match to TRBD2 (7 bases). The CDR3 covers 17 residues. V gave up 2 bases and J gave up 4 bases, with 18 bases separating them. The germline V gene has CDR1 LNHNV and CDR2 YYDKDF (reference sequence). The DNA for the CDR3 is TGTGCCACCAGCAGACCCCCTGCGGGGGCAAGAAAAAACATTCAGTACTTC. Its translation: CATSRPPAGARKNIQYF.

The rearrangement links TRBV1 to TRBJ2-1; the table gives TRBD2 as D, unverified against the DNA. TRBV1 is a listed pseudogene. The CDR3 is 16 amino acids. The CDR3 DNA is TGCACCAGCAGCCAAGAGATAGCGGGAGGAGATAATGAGCAGTTCTTC. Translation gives CTSSQEIAGGDNEQFF.

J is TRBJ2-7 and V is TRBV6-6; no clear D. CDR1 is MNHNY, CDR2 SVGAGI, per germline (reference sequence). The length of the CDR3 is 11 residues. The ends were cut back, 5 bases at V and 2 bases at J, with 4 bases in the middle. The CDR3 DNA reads TGTGCCAGCAGTCCCGCCTACGAGCAGTACTTC. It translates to CASSPAYEQYF.

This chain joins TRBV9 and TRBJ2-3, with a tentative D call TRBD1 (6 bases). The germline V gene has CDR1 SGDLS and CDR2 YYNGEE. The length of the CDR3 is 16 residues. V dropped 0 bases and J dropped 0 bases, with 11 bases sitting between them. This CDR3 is CASSVGGQFSTDTQYF. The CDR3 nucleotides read TGTGCCAGCAGCGTAGGGGGACAATTTAGCACAGATACGCAGTATTTT. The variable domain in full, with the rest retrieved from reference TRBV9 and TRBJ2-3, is DSGVTQTPKHLITATGQRVTLRCSPRSGDLSVYWYQQSLDQGLQFLIQYYNGEERAKGNILERFSAQQFPDLHSELNLSSLELGDSALYFCASSVGGQFSTDTQYFGPGTRLTVL.

This CDR3 is CASSVAGPAYNEQFF. CDR3 in DNA: TGTGCCAGCAGCGTGGCGGGACCGGCCTACAATGAGCAGTTCTTC. This rearrangement joins TRBV4-2 to TRBJ2-1; D might be TRBD2 (6 bases). This CDR3 is 15 amino acids long. From germline, CDR1 is LGHNA and CDR2 YNFKEQ. The V and J ends lost 5 bases and 2 bases respectively, with 13 bases between them.

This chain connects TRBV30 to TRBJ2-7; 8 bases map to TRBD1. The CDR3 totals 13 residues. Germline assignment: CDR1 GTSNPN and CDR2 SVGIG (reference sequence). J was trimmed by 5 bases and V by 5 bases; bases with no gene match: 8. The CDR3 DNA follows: TGTGCCTGGGACTCGACAGGGGAAAACGAGCAGTACTTC. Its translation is CAWDSTGENEQYF.

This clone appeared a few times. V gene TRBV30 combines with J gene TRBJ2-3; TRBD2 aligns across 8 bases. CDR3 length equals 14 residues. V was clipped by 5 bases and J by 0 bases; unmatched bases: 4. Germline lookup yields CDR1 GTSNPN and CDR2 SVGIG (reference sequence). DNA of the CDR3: TGTGCCTGGGGGACGGGAGGGAGCACAGATACGCAGTATTTT. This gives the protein CAWGTGGSTDTQYF. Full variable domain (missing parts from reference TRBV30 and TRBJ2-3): SQTIHQWPATLVQPVGSPLSLECTVEGTSNPNLYWYRQAAGRGLQLLFYSVGIGQISSEVPQNLSASRPQDRQFILSSKKLLLSDSGFYLCAWGTGGSTDTQYFGPGTRLTVL.

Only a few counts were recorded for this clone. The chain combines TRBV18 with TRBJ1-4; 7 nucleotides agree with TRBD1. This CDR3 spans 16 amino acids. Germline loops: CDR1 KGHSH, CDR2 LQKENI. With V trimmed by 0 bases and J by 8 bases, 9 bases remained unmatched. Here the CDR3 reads CASSPPGQSSEEKLFF. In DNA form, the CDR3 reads TGTGCCAGCTCACCACCGGGACAGAGCTCCGAAGAAAAACTGTTTTTT.

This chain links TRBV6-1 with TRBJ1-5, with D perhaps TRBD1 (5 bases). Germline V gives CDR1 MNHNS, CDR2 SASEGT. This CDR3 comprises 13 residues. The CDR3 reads CAVRVYSNQPQHF. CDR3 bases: TGTGCAGTCAGGGTGTATAGCAATCAGCCCCAGCATTTT.

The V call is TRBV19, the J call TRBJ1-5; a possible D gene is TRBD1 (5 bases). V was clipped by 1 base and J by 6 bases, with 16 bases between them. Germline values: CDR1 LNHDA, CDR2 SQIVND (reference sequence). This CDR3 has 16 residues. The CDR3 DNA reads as TGTGCCAGTAGTATAGGGCGGGACGAAGGGCGTCAGCCCCAGCATTTT. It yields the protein CASSIGRDEGRQPQHF.

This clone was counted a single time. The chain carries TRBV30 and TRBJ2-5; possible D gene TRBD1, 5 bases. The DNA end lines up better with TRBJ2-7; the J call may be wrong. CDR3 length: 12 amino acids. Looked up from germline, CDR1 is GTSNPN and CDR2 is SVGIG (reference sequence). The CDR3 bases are TGTGCCTGGGGCAGGGCCCCCTACGAGCAGTACTTC. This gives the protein CAWGRAPYEQYF.